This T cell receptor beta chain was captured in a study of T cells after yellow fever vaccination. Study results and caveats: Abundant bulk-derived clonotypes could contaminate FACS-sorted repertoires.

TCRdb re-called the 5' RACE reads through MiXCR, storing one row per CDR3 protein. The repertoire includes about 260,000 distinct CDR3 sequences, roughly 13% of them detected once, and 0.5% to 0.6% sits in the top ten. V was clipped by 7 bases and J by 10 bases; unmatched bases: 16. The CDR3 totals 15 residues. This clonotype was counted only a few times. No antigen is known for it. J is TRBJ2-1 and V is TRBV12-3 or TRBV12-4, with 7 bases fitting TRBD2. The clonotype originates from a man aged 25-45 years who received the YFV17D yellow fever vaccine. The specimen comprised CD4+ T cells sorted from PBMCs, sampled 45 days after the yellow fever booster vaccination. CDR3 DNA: TGTGCCAGCACCCTAGGGCATGGGAGGGCCGGAGAGCAGTTCTTC. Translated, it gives CASTLGHGRAGEQFF.